This T cell receptor beta chain was identified during a study of T cell changes during pregnancy in multiple sclerosis. CDR1 is SEHNR and CDR2 is FQNEAQ in the germline V gene (reference sequence). V was trimmed by 5 bases and J by 6 bases, leaving 14 bases between them. The CDR3 is 13 amino acids. The protocol was immunoSEQ multiplex PCR, while the TCRdb copy is restricted to in-frame clones and leaves out a portion. The sample contains 32,000 or so clones, over 90% of which appear only once. The clonotype was recovered from a female donor with multiple sclerosis, enrolled in a pregnancy study. The sequencing here drew on CD4+ T cells from peripheral blood mononuclear cells, taken in the second trimester of pregnancy. V usage is TRBV7-9 and J usage is TRBJ2-7; D not resolved. CDR3 nucleotides: TGTGCCAGCAGCCTCGGTTTTGTTCTCGAGCAGTACTTC. Amino acids: CASSLGFVLEQYF.